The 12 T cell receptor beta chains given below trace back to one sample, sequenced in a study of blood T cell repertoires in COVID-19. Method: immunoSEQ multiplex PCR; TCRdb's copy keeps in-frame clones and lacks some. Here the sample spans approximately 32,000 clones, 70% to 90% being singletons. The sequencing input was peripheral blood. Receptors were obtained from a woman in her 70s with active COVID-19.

CDR3 DNA sequence: TGTGCCAGCAGTCCGGACGGGGTTTATAGGCAGTACTTC. This codes for CASSPDGVYRQYF. The chain combines TRBV6-6 with TRBJ2-7; perhaps TRBD2 as D (5 bases). This CDR3 comprises 13 residues. Germline loops: CDR1 MNHNY, CDR2 SVGAGI (reference sequence). V was shortened by 5 bases and J by 9 bases, with 17 bases between the two germline ends.

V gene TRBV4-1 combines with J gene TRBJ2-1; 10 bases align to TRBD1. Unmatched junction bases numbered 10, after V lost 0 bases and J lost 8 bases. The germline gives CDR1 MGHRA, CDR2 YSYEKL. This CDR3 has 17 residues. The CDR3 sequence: CASSQEGGLTGGDEQFF. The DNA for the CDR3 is TGCGCCAGCAGCCAAGAAGGGGGTTTGACAGGGGGCGATGAGCAGTTCTTC.

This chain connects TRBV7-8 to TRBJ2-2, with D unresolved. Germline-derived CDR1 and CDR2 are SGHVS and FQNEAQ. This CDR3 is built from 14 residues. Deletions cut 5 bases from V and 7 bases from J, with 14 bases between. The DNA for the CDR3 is TGTGCCAGCAGCGCTCGACTGCCCCACGGGGAGCTGTTTTTT. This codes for CASSARLPHGELFF.

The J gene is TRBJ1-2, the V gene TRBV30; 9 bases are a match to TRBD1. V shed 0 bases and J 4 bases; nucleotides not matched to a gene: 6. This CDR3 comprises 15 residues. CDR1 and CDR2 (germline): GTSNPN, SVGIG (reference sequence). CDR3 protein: CAWSVPRQGGYGYTF. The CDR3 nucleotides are TGTGCCTGGAGTGTACCCAGACAGGGGGGCTATGGCTACACCTTC.

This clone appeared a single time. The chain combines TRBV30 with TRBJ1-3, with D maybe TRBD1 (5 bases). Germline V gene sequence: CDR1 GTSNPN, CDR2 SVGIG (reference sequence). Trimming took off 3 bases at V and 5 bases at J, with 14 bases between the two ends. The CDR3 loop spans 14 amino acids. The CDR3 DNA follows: TGTGCCTGGAGCGTCGGGGGGAGTCGAAACACCATATATTTT. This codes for CAWSVGGSRNTIYF.

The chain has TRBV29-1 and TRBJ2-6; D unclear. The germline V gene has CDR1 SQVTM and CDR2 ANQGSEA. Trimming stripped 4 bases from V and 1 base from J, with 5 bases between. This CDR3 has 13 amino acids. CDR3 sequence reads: CSVAQSGANVLTF. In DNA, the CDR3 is TGCAGCGTTGCACAGTCTGGGGCCAACGTCCTGACTTTC.

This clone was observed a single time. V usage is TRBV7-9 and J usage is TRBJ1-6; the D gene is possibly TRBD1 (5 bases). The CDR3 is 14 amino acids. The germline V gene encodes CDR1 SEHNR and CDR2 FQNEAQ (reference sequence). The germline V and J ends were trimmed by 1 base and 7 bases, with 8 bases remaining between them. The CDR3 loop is CASSLGQPNSPLHF. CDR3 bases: TGTGCCAGCAGCTTAGGACAGCCGAATTCACCCCTCCACTTT.

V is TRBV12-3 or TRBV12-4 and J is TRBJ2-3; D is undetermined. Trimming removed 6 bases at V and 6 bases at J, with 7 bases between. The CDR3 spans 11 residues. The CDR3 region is CASSPRDTQYF. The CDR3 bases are TGTGCCAGCAGCCCCAGGGATACGCAGTATTTT.

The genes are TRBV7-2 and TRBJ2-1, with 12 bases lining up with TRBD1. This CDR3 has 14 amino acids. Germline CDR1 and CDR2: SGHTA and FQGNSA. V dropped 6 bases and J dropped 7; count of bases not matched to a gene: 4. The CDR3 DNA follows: TGTGCCAGCAGAGGGGACAGGGGGCTTAATGAGCAGTTCTTC. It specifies CASRGDRGLNEQFF.

The chain's CDR3 is CASQQGREGNTIYF. The CDR3 nucleotides are TGTGCCAGTCAACAGGGGCGCGAAGGAAACACCATATATTTT. The J gene is TRBJ1-3, the V gene TRBV19; 7 nucleotides line up with TRBD1. Germline assignment: CDR1 LNHDA and CDR2 SQIVND (reference sequence). Germline trimming cut 8 bases from V and 4 bases from J; bases unmatched to any gene: 8. The CDR3 totals 14 residues.

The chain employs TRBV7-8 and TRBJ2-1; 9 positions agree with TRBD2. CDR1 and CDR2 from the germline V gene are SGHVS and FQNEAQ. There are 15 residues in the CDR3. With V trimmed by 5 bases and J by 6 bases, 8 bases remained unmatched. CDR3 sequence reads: CASSALGGGVNEQFF. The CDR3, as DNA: TGTGCCAGCAGCGCCCTCGGCGGGGGGGTCAATGAGCAGTTCTTC.

The CDR3 loop is CASSPGTTGENIQYF. The CDR3 coding sequence is TGTGCCAGCAGTCCCGGGACTACCGGTGAAAACATTCAGTACTTC. The rearrangement joins TRBV6-6 to TRBJ2-4; TRBD2 matches 7 bases. V shed 5 bases and J 5 bases; nucleotides not matched to a gene: 9. Germline CDR1 MNHNY, CDR2 SVGAGI (reference sequence). This CDR3 comprises 15 residues.